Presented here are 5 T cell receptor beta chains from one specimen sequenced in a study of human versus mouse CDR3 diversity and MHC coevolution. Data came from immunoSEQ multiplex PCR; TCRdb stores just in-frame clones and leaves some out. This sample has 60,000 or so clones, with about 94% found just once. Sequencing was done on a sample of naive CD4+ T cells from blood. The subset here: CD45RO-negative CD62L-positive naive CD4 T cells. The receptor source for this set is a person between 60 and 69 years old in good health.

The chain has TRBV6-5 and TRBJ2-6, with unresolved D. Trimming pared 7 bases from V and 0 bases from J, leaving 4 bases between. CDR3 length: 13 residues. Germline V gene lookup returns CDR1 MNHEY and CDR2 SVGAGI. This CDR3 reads CASTRSGANVLTF. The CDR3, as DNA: TGTGCCAGCACGCGCTCTGGGGCCAACGTCCTGACTTTC.

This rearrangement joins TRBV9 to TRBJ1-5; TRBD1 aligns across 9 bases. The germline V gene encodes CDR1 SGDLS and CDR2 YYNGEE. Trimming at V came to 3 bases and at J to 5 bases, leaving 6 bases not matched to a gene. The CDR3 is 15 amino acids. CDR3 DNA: TGTGCCAGCAGCGAGGGACAGGGCGGGGATCAGCCCCAGCATTTT. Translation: CASSEGQGGDQPQHF.

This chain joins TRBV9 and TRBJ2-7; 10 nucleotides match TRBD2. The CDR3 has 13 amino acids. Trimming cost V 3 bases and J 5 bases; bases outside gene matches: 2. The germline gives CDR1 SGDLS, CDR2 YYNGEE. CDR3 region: CASSDGLADEQYF. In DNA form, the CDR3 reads TGTGCCAGCAGCGACGGACTAGCGGACGAGCAGTACTTC.

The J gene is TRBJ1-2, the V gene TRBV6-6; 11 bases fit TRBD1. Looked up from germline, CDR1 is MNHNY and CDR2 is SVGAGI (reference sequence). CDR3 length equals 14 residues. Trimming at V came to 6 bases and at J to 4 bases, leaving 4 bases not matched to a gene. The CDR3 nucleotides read TGTGCCAGCAGCCTGGGACAGGGGGTCTATGGCTACACCTTC. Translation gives CASSLGQGVYGYTF.

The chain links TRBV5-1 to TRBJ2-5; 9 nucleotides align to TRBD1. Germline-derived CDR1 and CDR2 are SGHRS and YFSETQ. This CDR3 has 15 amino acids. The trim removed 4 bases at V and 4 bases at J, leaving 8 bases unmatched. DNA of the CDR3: TGCGCCAGCAGCACGGGACAGGGAGGAGGAGAGACCCAGTACTTC. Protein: CASSTGQGGGETQYF.